This T cell receptor (beta chain) emerged from a study of cytomegalovirus exposure and HLA in healthy donors. Study summary: The Caucasian-associated ancestry cluster held 65% to 90% of 300 to 450 genotyped donors.

Primers: 60 Vbeta forward and 13 Jbeta reverse. Original data processing: An analysis that came later counted some 85 million unique TCR beta chains, around 12 million shared. Method: immunoSEQ multiplex PCR; TCRdb's copy keeps in-frame clones and lacks some. V and J calls and clone size are given by that table; D and trimming were obtained from the DNA. The sample lists 120,000 or so clones, over 75% occurring once. In its sample, this clone was seen once. Its antigen is not identified. Broader study findings: TCR beta V- and J-gene trimming, according to a later analysis, was linked to a missense DCLRE1C variant. Analyses of presence and absence presupposed an approximately uniform sequencing depth across donors.

What was sequenced was PBMCs. The sequence was obtained from a woman between 18 and 29 years old in good health and CMV-seronegative.

The CDR3 loop is CASSPRGYQETQYF. DNA for the CDR3: TGTGCCAGCAGCCCCCGGGGGTACCAAGAGACCCAGTACTTC. The genes are TRBV5-4 and TRBJ2-5; tentative D call: TRBD2 (6 bases). This CDR3 contains 14 residues. Trimming removed 4 bases from V and 0 bases from J, with 10 bases in between. Per the germline V gene, CDR1 is SGHNT and CDR2 is YYREEE (reference sequence). The full variable domain, in which reference TRBV5-4 and TRBJ2-5 provide the parts outside the CDR3, is ETGVTQSPTHLIKTRGQQVTLRCSSQSGHNTVSWYQQALGQGPQFIFQYYREEENGRGNFPPRFSGLQFPNYSSELNVNALELDDSALYLCASSPRGYQETQYFGPGTRLLVL.